Listed below are T cell receptor beta chains from one sample, sequenced in a study of early T cells in non-severe SARS-CoV-2 infection. Each CDR3 protein gets one entry after TCRdb re-called the 5' RACE reads with MiXCR. The sample holds about 100,000 distinct CDR3 sequences; 9.5% to 13% are singletons and the top ten take 3% to 3.5%. The sample comprised whole blood. These receptor sequences come from an adult who was a healthcare worker with PCR-confirmed SARS-CoV-2 infection or an uninfected control (not recorded which). Each CDR3 is given with its conserved first and last residue. A D gene is named only where the DNA matches it firmly. Clone size is shown for a subset of rows, as once, few, many or a class of expanded clone.

length	size	J	V	D	CDR3	DNA
16	many	TRBJ2-1	TRBV5-1	-	CASNRLGQGSYNEQFF	TGCGCCAGTAATCGTTTGGGACAAGGCTCCTACAATGAGCAGTTCTTC
14	-	TRBJ1-1	TRBV29-1	TRBD1	CSVGGRGIPTEAFF	TGCAGCGTTGGGGGCAGGGGGATTCCCACTGAAGCTTTCTTT
14	-	TRBJ2-6	TRBV29-1	-	CSVSGISGANVLTF	TGCAGCGTTTCAGGGATCTCTGGGGCCAACGTCCTGACTTTC
14	few	TRBJ2-7	TRBV7-9	TRBD1	CASSTPDRVGAWYF	TGTGCCAGCAGCACGCCCGACAGGGTGGGGGCTTGGTACTTC
14	-	TRBJ2-7	TRBV2	TRBD2	CASGTSNGGYEQYF	TGTGCCAGCGGGACTAGCAACGGTGGGTACGAGCAGTACTTC
12	-	TRBJ2-3	TRBV29-1	-	CSVKTGTDTQYF	TGCAGCGTCAAAACCGGCACAGATACGCAGTATTTT
15	few	TRBJ2-7	TRBV5-4	-	CASSLSGGLHYEQYF	TGTGCCAGCAGCTTGTCCGGGGGACTGCACTACGAGCAGTACTTC
18	few	TRBJ2-6	TRBV20-1	TRBD1	CSAREPGTGHSGANVLTF	TGCAGTGCTCGTGAGCCGGGGACAGGGCACTCTGGGGCCAACGTCCTGACTTTC
14	many	TRBJ1-1	TRBV7-8	TRBD1	CASSLGQENTEAFF	TGTGCCAGCAGCTTGGGACAGGAGAACACCGAAGCTTTCTTT
15	-	TRBJ1-2	TRBV19	-	CASSRSPGGPYGYTF	TGTGCCAGTAGTCGGAGCCCGGGAGGCCCCTATGGCTACACCTTC
14	few	TRBJ2-3	TRBV6-5	-	CASSYSRTTDTQYF	TGTGCCAGCAGTTACTCGAGAACCACAGATACGCAGTATTTT
15	-	TRBJ2-3	TRBV11-3	TRBD1	CASSLERTGTDTQYF	TGTGCCAGCAGCTTGGAAAGGACAGGAACCGATACGCAGTATTTT
14	-	TRBJ2-7	TRBV5-8	-	CASSLGASIYEQYF	TGTGCCAGCAGCTTGGGGGCGTCGATCTACGAGCAGTACTTC
14	-	TRBJ1-3	TRBV12-3/TRBV12-4	-	CASIWGGAGDTIYF	TGTGCCAGCATCTGGGGGGGAGCCGGGGACACCATATATTTT
16	many	TRBJ2-5	TRBV3-1	TRBD2	CASSQELAGIKETQYF	TGTGCCAGCAGCCAAGAGCTAGCGGGGATAAAAGAGACCCAGTACTTC
13	-	TRBJ2-1	TRBV7-9	-	CASSLTQRNEQFF	TGTGCCAGCAGCTTGACGCAGCGGAATGAGCAGTTCTTC
15	few	TRBJ2-1	TRBV7-2	-	CASSRTSPYYNEQFF	TGTGCCAGCAGCCGCACTAGTCCTTACTACAATGAGCAGTTCTTC
15	many	TRBJ2-1	TRBV6-1	TRBD2	CASSRTSGSFNEQFF	TGTGCCAGCAGTCGGACTAGCGGGAGTTTCAATGAGCAGTTCTTC
16	many	TRBJ2-1	TRBV7-8	TRBD2	CASSHGLAYSLNEQFF	TGTGCCAGCAGCCATGGACTAGCGTATTCCCTCAATGAGCAGTTCTTC
16	-	TRBJ2-3	TRBV21-1	-	CATPQIPRESTDTQYF	TGTGCCACCCCACAGATCCCCCGGGAGAGCACAGATACGCAGTATTTT
14	many	TRBJ1-1	TRBV28	-	CASTTQGRNTEAFF	TGTGCCAGCACTACACAGGGAAGGAACACTGAAGCTTTCTTT
14	-	TRBJ1-5	TRBV20-1	TRBD1	CSAQQGAHNQPQHF	TGCAGTGCTCAACAGGGGGCGCACAATCAGCCCCAGCATTTT
14	many	TRBJ1-4	TRBV7-6	-	CASSRGPSNEKLFF	TGTGCCAGCAGCCGGGGACCCTCCAATGAAAAACTGTTTTTT
16	many	TRBJ1-1	TRBV5-6	-	CASSPDPFPGVPEAFF	TGTGCCAGCAGCCCGGACCCTTTTCCGGGAGTTCCTGAAGCTTTCTTT
16	-	TRBJ1-2	TRBV28	-	CASSSGSSRTPYGYTF	TGTGCCAGCAGCTCCGGGTCCTCAAGGACCCCCTATGGCTACACCTTC
12	-	TRBJ2-7	TRBV5-1	-	CASSLGQSEQYF	TGCGCCAGCAGCTTGGGTCAGAGCGAGCAGTACTTC
16	many	TRBJ2-1	TRBV24-1	TRBD1	CATSDPGTGGYNEQFF	TGTGCCACCAGTGACCCCGGGACAGGGGGCTACAATGAGCAGTTCTTC
17	few	TRBJ1-5	TRBV20-1	TRBD1	CSARLDRGGLSNQPQHF	TGCAGTGCTAGGCTGGACAGGGGGGGATTAAGCAATCAGCCCCAGCATTTT
14	few	TRBJ2-1	TRBV7-8	-	CASSYSGTTFEQFF	TGTGCCAGCAGCTACTCCGGGACGACGTTTGAGCAGTTCTTC
15	-	TRBJ2-1	TRBV6-5	-	CASKRSDSSHNEQFF	TGTGCCAGCAAACGAAGTGACTCCTCCCACAATGAGCAGTTCTTC
13	-	TRBJ2-7	TRBV12-3/TRBV12-4	TRBD1	CASSFEGAREQYF	TGTGCCAGCAGTTTTGAGGGGGCGCGGGAGCAGTACTTC
17	-	TRBJ2-2	TRBV20-1	TRBD2	CSAGPSGGASNTGELFF	TGCAGTGCTGGGCCTAGCGGGGGGGCTTCGAACACCGGGGAGCTGTTTTTT
15	-	TRBJ1-4	TRBV6-6	TRBD1	CASSVPTGRLFVLFF	TGTGCCAGCAGCGTTCCGACAGGGCGTCTTTTCGTACTGTTTTTT
12	-	TRBJ2-1	TRBV30	-	CAWGDRYDEQFF	TGTGCCTGGGGAGACCGATACGATGAGCAGTTCTTC
16	many	TRBJ2-5	TRBV7-6	TRBD2	CASSLPAAGGQETQYF	TGTGCCAGCAGCTTACCTGCGGCGGGGGGCCAAGAGACCCAGTACTTC
19	many	TRBJ2-1	TRBV4-1	TRBD2	CASSSPGLAGGRSYNEQFF	TGCGCCAGCAGCTCCCCGGGACTAGCGGGAGGGCGATCCTACAATGAGCAGTTCTTC
14	-	TRBJ2-7	TRBV29-1	TRBD1	CSVEVEARGYEQYF	TGCAGCGTTGAAGTGGAGGCCAGGGGGTACGAGCAGTACTTC
15	-	TRBJ1-2	TRBV5-4	TRBD1	CASSRDSFSNYGYTF	TGTGCCAGCAGCCGGGACAGCTTCTCTAACTATGGCTACACCTTC
15	many	TRBJ2-5	TRBV11-2	TRBD2	CASSSRGGAEETQYF	TGTGCCAGCAGCTCCCGGGGGGGGGCAGAAGAGACCCAGTACTTC
14	-	TRBJ2-3	TRBV29-1	-	CSFCKDPGTDTQYF	TGCAGCTTTTGCAAGGACCCTGGGACAGATACGCAGTATTTT
17	many	TRBJ2-6	TRBV7-6	-	CASSPQGGGSGANVLTF	TGTGCCAGCAGCCCCCAAGGGGGGGGTTCTGGGGCCAACGTCCTGACTTTC
14	many	TRBJ2-3	TRBV20-1	-	CSAIEGRSTDTQYF	TGCAGTGCAATTGAAGGACGGAGCACAGATACGCAGTATTTT
14	many	TRBJ1-1	TRBV11-3	-	CASSLGPLNTEAFF	TGTGCCAGCAGCTTAGGACCGTTGAACACTGAAGCTTTCTTT
14	few	TRBJ1-1	TRBV12-3/TRBV12-4	-	CASTISSRGTEAFF	TGTGCCAGCACCATATCGTCGCGGGGGACTGAAGCTTTCTTT
14	few	TRBJ1-5	TRBV20-1	-	CSAEGQNYNQPQHF	TGCAGTGCTGAGGGACAAAACTACAATCAGCCCCAGCATTTT
14	-	TRBJ2-1	TRBV11-2	TRBD2	CASSQAGGGNEQFF	TGTGCCAGCAGCCAAGCGGGAGGGGGGAATGAGCAGTTCTTC
12	few	TRBJ2-1	TRBV7-6	-	CASRTTGNEQFF	TGTGCCAGCAGAACTACAGGGAATGAGCAGTTCTTC
15	few	TRBJ2-1	TRBV10-3	TRBD1	CAISESVRTGNEQFF	TGTGCCATCAGTGAGTCGGTCAGGACAGGCAATGAGCAGTTCTTC
11	many	TRBJ2-1	TRBV30	-	CAWSTVEVQFF	TGTGCCTGGAGTACTGTCGAGGTGCAGTTCTTC
11	-	TRBJ1-6	TRBV30	-	CAWTWNSPLHF	TGTGCCTGGACTTGGAATTCACCCCTCCACTTT
16	-	TRBJ2-6	TRBV5-1	-	CASSLASNSGANVLTF	TGCGCCAGCAGCTTAGCTTCGAATTCTGGGGCCAACGTCCTGACTTTC
12	many	TRBJ2-5	TRBV29-1	TRBD1	CSVEDRGETQYF	TGCAGCGTAGAAGACAGGGGAGAGACCCAGTACTTC
13	many	TRBJ2-1	TRBV10-3	-	CAISESRGSEQFF	TGTGCCATCAGTGAGTCGCGGGGAAGTGAGCAGTTCTTC
15	-	TRBJ1-1	TRBV9	-	CASSVVDRLNTEAFF	TGTGCCAGCAGCGTAGTAGACAGATTGAACACTGAAGCTTTCTTT